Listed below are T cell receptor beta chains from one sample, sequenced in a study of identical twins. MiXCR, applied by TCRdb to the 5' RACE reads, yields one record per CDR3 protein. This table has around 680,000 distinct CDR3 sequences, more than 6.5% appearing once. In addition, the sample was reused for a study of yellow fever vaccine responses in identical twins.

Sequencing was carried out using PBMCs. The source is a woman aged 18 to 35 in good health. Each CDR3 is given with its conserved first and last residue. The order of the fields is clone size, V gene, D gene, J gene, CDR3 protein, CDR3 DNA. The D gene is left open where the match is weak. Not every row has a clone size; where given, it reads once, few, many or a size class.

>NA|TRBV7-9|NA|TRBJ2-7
CASSSSYYEQYF
TGTGCCAGCAGCTCATCCTACTACGAGCAGTACTTC
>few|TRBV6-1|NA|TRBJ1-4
CASTASATNEKLFF
TGTGCCAGCACCGCGAGTGCAACTAATGAAAAACTGTTTTTT
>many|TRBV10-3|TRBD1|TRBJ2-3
CAISERGTGSDTQYF
TGTGCCATCAGTGAGAGGGGGACAGGGTCAGATACGCAGTATTTT
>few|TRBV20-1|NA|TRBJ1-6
CSARKGLNSPLHF
TGCAGTGCTCGAAAAGGACTAAATTCACCCCTCCACTTT
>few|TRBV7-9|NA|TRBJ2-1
CASSLRGGDEQFF
TGTGCCAGCAGTCTAAGGGGGGGGGATGAGCAGTTCTTC
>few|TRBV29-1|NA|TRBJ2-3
CSVEDSASLSSTDTQYF
TGCAGCGTTGAAGATTCAGCGTCCCTCTCTAGCACAGATACGCAGTATTTT
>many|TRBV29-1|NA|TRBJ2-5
CSVEDLPAGTGGIGQETQYF
TGCAGCGTTGAAGATCTTCCTGCAGGGACGGGCGGAATAGGCCAAGAGACCCAGTACTTC
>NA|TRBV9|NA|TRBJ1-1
CASSVRGETEAFF
TGTGCCAGCAGCGTACGCGGTGAAACTGAAGCTTTCTTT
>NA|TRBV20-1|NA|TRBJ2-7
CSARDYALLSYEQYF
TGCAGTGCTAGAGATTACGCGTTACTTTCCTACGAGCAGTACTTC
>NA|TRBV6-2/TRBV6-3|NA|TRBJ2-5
CASSYEVPRYQETQYF
TGTGCCAGCAGTTACGAAGTACCCCGGTACCAAGAGACCCAGTACTTC
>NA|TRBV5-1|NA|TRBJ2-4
CASSLGTENIQYF
TGCGCCAGCAGCTTGGGGACAGAAAACATTCAGTACTTC
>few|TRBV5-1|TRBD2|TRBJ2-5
CASSLWRGAQETQYF
TGCGCCAGCAGCTTGTGGCGGGGGGCCCAAGAGACCCAGTACTTC
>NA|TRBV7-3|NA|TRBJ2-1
CASSLGSQGEQFF
TGTGCCAGCAGCTTAGGGTCCCAGGGTGAGCAGTTCTTC
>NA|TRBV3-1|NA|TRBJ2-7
CASSVVGGELYEQYF
TGTGCCAGCAGCGTCGTGGGCGGGGAGCTCTACGAGCAGTACTTC
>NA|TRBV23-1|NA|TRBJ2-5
CASRAGEETQYF
TGCGCCAGCAGGGCAGGGGAAGAGACCCAGTACTTC
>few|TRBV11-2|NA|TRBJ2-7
CASSFEAPYEQYF
TGTGCCAGCAGCTTCGAGGCCCCCTACGAGCAGTACTTC
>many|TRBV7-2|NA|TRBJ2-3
CASSLNEGDTQYF
TGTGCCAGCAGCTTAAACGAGGGGGATACGCAGTATTTT